This T cell receptor beta chain is from a study of blood T cell repertoires in COVID-19 (dated by TCRdb to 2019 to 2021). Turning to the overall study: Samples covering the acute and convalescent phases of COVID-19 were provided by collaborators in the United States, Italy and Spain. The material from the prospective study consisted of cDNA or gDNA derived from T cells, B-cell-depleted T cells, or PBMCs. Deeply sampled blood TCRbeta repertoires from subjects exposed to, actively infected with, or recovered from COVID-19 were included in the dataset. The repertoires were released in a freely available public database meant as a resource for research on the immune response to SARS-CoV-2. The samples were drawn from two sources: the first 160 participants of the ongoing ImmuneRACE study, and 1,254 subjects contributed by 6 global collaborators. The sample metadata nearly always contained a de-identified subject ID, COVID-19 status, age in years and sex. HLA class I and class II types, where available, came from metadata supplied by the sample provider rather than from assay-based typing. Broad study findings and their caveats: The quantity of clinical and demographic metadata differed by source and by participant and was supplied without curation.

In Seattle, one collaborating source enrolled patients while the infection was active and tracked those patients longitudinally over the course of disease. Whole blood was collected in K2EDTA tubes by collaborating institutions according to the institutions' own protocols. For TCRbeta analysis, collaborator samples were shipped as frozen whole blood, as isolated PBMCs, or as DNA extracted from either sample type. For CDR1 and CDR2, the germline V gene (reference sequence) lists SGHAT and FQDESV. Its CDR3 holds 14 amino acids, cysteine through phenylalanine. Kept here is only the CDR3 DNA, which spans 42 bases and is read in frame from base 1. Concerning this clone: Its specific antigen is unknown. Within one base of it there is no much larger clone, and no base qualities were kept.

TCRbeta CDR3 regions were amplified from genomic DNA by means of the immunoSEQ Assay, a bias-controlled multiplex PCR. Processing in the source paper ran as follows. The number of nucleated cells in each sample was estimated by amplification of reference gene primers within the assay. Sequence reads were collapsed and filtered to measure the absolute abundance of every unique TCRbeta CDR3 rearrangement. Productive Simpson clonality was computed per sample as the square root of Simpson's diversity index over productive rearrangements. The source is immuneACCESS, and TCRdb retained only in-frame sequences with V and J called. Part of the clones is not carried over; for the studies checked, unresolved V genes explain less than half of this, and the remainder is unexplained. The D gene and trimming were derived from the DNA, and the V and J assignments and clone size from that table. The sample has hundreds of thousands of clones on record, about 90% of them singletons. The biggest ten clones account for around 0.97% of the sample.

This TCR was recovered from a woman aged 35 to 49 with COVID-19, enrolled during active disease. This chain joins TRBV11-1 to TRBJ2-3; TRBD1 is perhaps the D gene, given 6 matching bases. Sequenced material: peripheral blood. The bases are TGTGCTATTACTCAGGACAGTTTCCCTTATACGCAGTATTTT. Translated, this is CAITQDSFPYTQYF.